The entry below gives a single T cell receptor (beta chain) sequence along with its context. As originally analysed: Reference gene primer amplification gave estimated nucleated cell counts. Here immunoSEQ multiplex PCR was the method, and the copy in TCRdb shows in-frame clones only, minus some. The V and J calls and clone size are taken from that table; D and trimming were inferred from the DNA. The sample carries 70,000 to 85,000 clones, around 80% recorded once. The sample originates from a study of blood T cell repertoires in COVID-19. For the study at large: Researchers got acute and convalescent COVID-19 samples from the United States, Italy and Spain. Sample material is recorded as cDNA or gDNA derived from T cells, B-cell-depleted T cells, or PBMCs.

From germline, CDR1 is GTSNPN and CDR2 SVGIG (reference sequence). Trimming cost V 8 bases and J 4 bases, with 12 bases left between them. This CDR3 comprises 12 residues. The source is a man in his sixties with acute or convalescent COVID-19. The specimen sequenced was peripheral blood. This chain uses TRBV30 with TRBJ2-1; perhaps TRBD2 as D (6 bases). CDR3 region: CAHRRGYNEQFF. The CDR3, as DNA: TGTGCCCACCGCCGGGGGTACAATGAGCAGTTCTTC.